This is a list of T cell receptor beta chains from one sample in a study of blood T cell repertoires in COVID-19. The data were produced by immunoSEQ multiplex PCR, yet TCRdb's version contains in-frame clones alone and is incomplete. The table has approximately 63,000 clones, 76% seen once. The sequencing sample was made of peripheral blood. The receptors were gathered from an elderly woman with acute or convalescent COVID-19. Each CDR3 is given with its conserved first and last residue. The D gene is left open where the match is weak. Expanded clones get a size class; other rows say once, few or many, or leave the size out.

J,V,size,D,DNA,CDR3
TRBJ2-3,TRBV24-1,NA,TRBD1,TGTGCCACCAGGTCCGGGACAGGGGGAAATTTTGGTACGCAGTATTTT,CATRSGTGGNFGTQYF
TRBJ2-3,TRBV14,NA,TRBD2,TGTGCCAGCAGCCAAGATCCTGCGGGAGGGTTCTACACAGATACGCAGTATTTT,CASSQDPAGGFYTDTQYF
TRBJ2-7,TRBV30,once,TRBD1,TGTGCCTGGGGCGGGACAGGGATCGAGCAGTACTTC,CAWGGTGIEQYF
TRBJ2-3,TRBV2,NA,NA,TGTGCCAGCAGCGCTTTAGCGGATCAAAGCACAGATACGCAGTATTTT,CASSALADQSTDTQYF
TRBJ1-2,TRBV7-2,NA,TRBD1,TGTGCCAGCAGCTTAGCAGGGGACAGGGGGCGGTCATCTTATGGCTACACCTTC,CASSLAGDRGRSSYGYTF
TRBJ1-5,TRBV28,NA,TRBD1,TGTGCCAGCAGACAAGGACAGGTTTTGGGTCAGCCCCAGCATTTT,CASRQGQVLGQPQHF
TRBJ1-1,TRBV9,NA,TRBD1,TGTGCCAGCAGCGATCAGGGGGCCACTGAAGCTTTCTTT,CASSDQGATEAFF
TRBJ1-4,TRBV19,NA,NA,TGTGCCAGTAGTCCCCACCTCGGGACTTCCCACCAGACTAATGAAAAACTGTTTTTT,CASSPHLGTSHQTNEKLFF
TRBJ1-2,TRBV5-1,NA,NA,TGCGCCAGCAGCTTGGAGTCAGTTAACTATGGCTACACCTTC,CASSLESVNYGYTF
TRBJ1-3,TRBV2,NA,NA,TGTGCCAGCAGGCCATTGGGGCCTGGAAACACCATATATTTT,CASRPLGPGNTIYF
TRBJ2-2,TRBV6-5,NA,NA,TGTGCCAGCAGTTACGACGGGGGTAGCGGGGAGCTGTTTTTT,CASSYDGGSGELFF
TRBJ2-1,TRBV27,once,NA,TGTGCCAGCAGTGAGGGCAATGAGCAGTTCTTC,CASSEGNEQFF